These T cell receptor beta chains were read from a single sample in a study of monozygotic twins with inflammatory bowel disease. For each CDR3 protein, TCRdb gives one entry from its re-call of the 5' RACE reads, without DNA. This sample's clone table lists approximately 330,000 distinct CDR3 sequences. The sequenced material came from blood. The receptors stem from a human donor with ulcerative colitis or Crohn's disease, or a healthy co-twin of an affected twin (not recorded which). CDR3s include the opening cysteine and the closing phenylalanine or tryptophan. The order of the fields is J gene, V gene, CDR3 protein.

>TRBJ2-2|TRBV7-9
CASSLGTKELFF
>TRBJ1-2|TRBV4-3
CASSRGQGARDGYTF
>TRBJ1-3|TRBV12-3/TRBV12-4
CASSLQGSGNTIYF
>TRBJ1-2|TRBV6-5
CASSYEAGAYYGYTF
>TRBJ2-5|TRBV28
CASSSRLAGGVEETQYF
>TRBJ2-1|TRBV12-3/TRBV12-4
CASSLWRERNEQFF
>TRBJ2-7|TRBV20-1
CSAEPPGSSYEQYF
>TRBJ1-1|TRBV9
CASSVRVGSNTEAFF
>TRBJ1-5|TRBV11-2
CASSSPTKAGGYEQPQHF
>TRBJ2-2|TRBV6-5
CASRLSGGPGELFF
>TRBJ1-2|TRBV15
CATSGRMGGYTF
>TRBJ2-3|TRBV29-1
CSVGDLDTQYF
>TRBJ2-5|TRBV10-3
CAISEIDRVGETQYF
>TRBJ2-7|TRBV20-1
CSAGDSGFSYEQYF
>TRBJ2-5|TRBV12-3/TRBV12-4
CASSLYPRDTETQYF
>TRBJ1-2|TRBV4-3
CASSQDLAAGGYTF
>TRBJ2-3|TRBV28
CASMERGRADTQYF
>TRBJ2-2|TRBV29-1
CSVEQIGELFF
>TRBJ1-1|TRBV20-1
CSARPARNTEAFF
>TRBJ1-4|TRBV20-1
CSARDRAYEVREKLFF
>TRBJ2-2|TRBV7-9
CASSLWQGSVMAGELFF
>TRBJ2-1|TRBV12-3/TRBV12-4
CASYQRGATNEQFF
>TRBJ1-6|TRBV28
CASSLDGSNSPLHF
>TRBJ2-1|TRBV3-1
CASTPSGKVNEQFF
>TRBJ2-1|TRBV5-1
CASSLSSGWVNEQFF
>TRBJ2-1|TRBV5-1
CASSPWGLAGVGARNEQFF
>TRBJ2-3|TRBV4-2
CASSQGDRTSGTDTQYF
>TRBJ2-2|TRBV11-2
CASSLATSGAGELFF
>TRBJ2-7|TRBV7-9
CASSFDSVYEQYF
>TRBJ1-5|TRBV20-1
CSARGNSRDRGLTNQPQHF
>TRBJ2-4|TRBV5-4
CASSPGGWNIQYF
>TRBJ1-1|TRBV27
CASSSHATGQGTIEAFF
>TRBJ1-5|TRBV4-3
CASSQDSAAGQPQHF
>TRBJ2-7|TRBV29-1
CSVEPGQGTFGYEQYF
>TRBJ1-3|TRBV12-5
CASGLGQGNWVSGNTIYF
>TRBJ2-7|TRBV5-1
CASSLSSARDEQYF
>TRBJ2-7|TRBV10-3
CAISDWTSEYEQYF
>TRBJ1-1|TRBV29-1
CSVRTGGGNTEAFF
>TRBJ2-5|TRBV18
CASSPSLETQYF
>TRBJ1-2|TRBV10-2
CASSQDRGHGYTF
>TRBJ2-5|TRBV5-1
CASSRLSRGETQYF
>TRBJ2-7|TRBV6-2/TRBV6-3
CASSRTGTIYEQYF
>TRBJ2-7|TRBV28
CASSASDRWSKQYF
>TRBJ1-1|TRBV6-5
CASSFFFAEAGGADTEAFF
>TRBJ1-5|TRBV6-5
CASSYSVPGDSNQPQHF
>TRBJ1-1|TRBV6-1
CASSARENTEAFF
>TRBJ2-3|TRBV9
CASSVTSGGLADTQYF
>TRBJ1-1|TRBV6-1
CASSVVGPTEAFF
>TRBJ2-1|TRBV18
CASSPGQGLGNEQFF
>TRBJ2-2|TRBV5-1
CASSLAGPASGGARSGELFF
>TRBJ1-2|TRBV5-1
CASSLSRSGTVYNYGYTF
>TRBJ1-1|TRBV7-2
CASSSHRGNTEAFF
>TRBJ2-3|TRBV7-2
CASSSLADTQYF
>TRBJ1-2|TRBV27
CASSRGPSRVYGYTF
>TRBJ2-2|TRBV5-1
CASSLDPSAGELFF